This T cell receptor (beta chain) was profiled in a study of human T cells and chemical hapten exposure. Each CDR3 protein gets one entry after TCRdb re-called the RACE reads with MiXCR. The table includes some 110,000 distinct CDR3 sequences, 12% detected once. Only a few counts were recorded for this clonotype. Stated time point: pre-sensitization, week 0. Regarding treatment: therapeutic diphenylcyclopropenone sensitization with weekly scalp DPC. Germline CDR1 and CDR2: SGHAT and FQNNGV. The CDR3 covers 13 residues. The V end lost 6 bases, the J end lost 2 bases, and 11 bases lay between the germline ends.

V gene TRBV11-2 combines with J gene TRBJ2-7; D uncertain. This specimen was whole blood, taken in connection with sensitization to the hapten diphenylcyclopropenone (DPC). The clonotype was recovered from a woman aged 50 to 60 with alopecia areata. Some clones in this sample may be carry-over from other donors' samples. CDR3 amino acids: CASSHFRTYEQYF. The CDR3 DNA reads TGTGCCAGCAGTCACTTTAGGACCTACGAGCAGTACTTC.